The 5 T cell receptor beta chains presented below share a single source sample, sequenced in a study of blood T cell repertoires in COVID-19. Assay used: immunoSEQ multiplex PCR; TCRdb lists only in-frame clones, some missing. The sample includes about 270,000 clones, 80% to 90% of them seen just once. Sequences were obtained from PBMCs or T cells enriched from blood (not recorded which). These receptors all stem from a woman in her 30s with acute COVID-19.

The chain recombines TRBV2 with TRBJ2-2, with D possibly being TRBD1 (5 bases). Germline values: CDR1 SNHLY, CDR2 FYNNEI. The CDR3 loop spans 17 amino acids. V was cut by 5 bases and J by 6 bases, with 22 bases left in between. CDR3: CASSSKHFDSGSGELFF. The CDR3 DNA is TGTGCCAGCAGTTCCAAACATTTTGATTCAGGGTCCGGGGAGCTGTTTTTT.

This clone occurred a few times. The rearrangement links TRBV7-8 to TRBJ2-7; D perhaps matches TRBD1 (6 bases). The CDR3 has 16 residues. Germline CDR1 SGHVS, CDR2 FQNEAQ. Trimming shortened V by 1 base and J by 3 bases, and 16 bases separated the two germline ends. The CDR3: CASSLVDSSEGYEQYF. The DNA of the CDR3 is TGTGCCAGCAGCTTAGTGGACAGTTCAGAAGGCTACGAGCAGTACTTC. The full variable domain, rest sourced from reference TRBV7-8 and TRBJ2-7, is GAGVSQSPRYKVAKRGQDVALRCDPISGHVSLFWYQQALGQGPEFLTYFQNEAQLDKSGLPSDRFFAERPEGSVSTLKIQRTQQEDSAVYLCASSLVDSSEGYEQYFGPGTRLTVT.

The chain is built from TRBV28 and TRBJ2-7, with 9 bases aligning to TRBD1. Looked up from germline, CDR1 is MDHEN and CDR2 is SYDVKM. J gave up 4 bases and V 8 bases, and 6 bases lay outside the gene matches. The CDR3 spans 13 residues. The CDR3 DNA is TGTGCCAGCGTTCCGGGACAGGGTTACGAGCAGTACTTC. As protein: CASVPGQGYEQYF. The variable domain in full, with the rest retrieved from reference TRBV28 and TRBJ2-7, is DVKVTQSSRYLVKRTGEKVFLECVQDMDHENMFWYRQDPGLGLRLIYFSYDVKMKEKGDIPEGYSVSREKKERFSLILESASTNQTSMYLCASVPGQGYEQYFGPGTRLTVT.

The chain is built from TRBV7-6 and TRBJ2-3; 8 bases line up with TRBD2. The CDR3 is 14 amino acids. V dropped 4 bases and J dropped 4; count of bases not matched to a gene: 4. Germline V CDR1 and CDR2: SGHVS, FNYEAQ. The CDR3 DNA is TGTGCCAGCAGCTCCGGACTAGCTGCAGATACGCAGTATTTT. The encoded protein is CASSSGLAADTQYF.

The genes are TRBV10-3 and TRBJ1-2; D perhaps matches TRBD1 (5 bases). V was trimmed by 4 bases and J by 3 bases, leaving 9 bases between them. Germline V gene sequence: CDR1 ENHRY, CDR2 SYGVKD. This CDR3 is built from 13 residues. The CDR3 DNA is TGTGCCATCAGTGCGGGGGAGCACTATGGCTACACCTTC. Protein: CAISAGEHYGYTF.